A selection of T cell receptor beta chains follows, all from one sample in a study of cytomegalovirus exposure and HLA in healthy donors. The protocol was immunoSEQ multiplex PCR, while the TCRdb copy is restricted to in-frame clones and leaves out a portion. Of 200,000 or so clones in the sample, around four fifths were seen once. Sequenced input: PBMCs. The receptors come from a man between 18 and 29 years old in good health and CMV-seropositive. The CDR3 runs from the conserved cysteine through the conserved F or W. A D gene is named only where the DNA matches it firmly. Size tells how often a clone was seen (once, few, many) or the class of an expanded clone, and some rows leave it out.

TRBV7-9	-	TRBJ2-5	TRBD1	TGTGCCAGCAGCTTAGACAGGGGGTGGGAGACCCAGTACTTC	CASSLDRGWETQYF
TRBV7-2	once	TRBJ2-5	TRBD2	TGTGCCAGCAGCTTAGGGGGCGGGGGGGAGACCCAGTACTTC	CASSLGGGGETQYF
TRBV5-1	-	TRBJ2-3	TRBD2	TGCGCCAGCAGCCTCCAGCTCGCGGGAGGCACAGATACGCAGTATTTT	CASSLQLAGGTDTQYF
TRBV30	-	TRBJ2-7	TRBD2	TGTGCCTGGAGTGAGGTAGCGGGATACCTAATGCAGCAGTACTTC	CAWSEVAGYLMQQYF
TRBV18	-	TRBJ2-3	TRBD1	TGTGCCAGCTCACCCGGACAGGTCGGCACAGATACGCAGTATTTT	CASSPGQVGTDTQYF
TRBV5-1	few	TRBJ1-1	TRBD1	TGCGCCAGCAGCCCCCAGGGACAGATGAACACTGAAGCTTTCTTT	CASSPQGQMNTEAFF
TRBV5-6	-	TRBJ2-7	TRBD1	TGTGCCAGCAGCTTGGGGGACAGGTTCGCCGAGCAGTACTTC	CASSLGDRFAEQYF
TRBV10-2	-	TRBJ2-3	TRBD2	TGCGCCAGCAAACTAGCGGGAAGCACAGATACGCAGTATTTT	CASKLAGSTDTQYF
TRBV2	-	TRBJ2-1	TRBD1	TGTGCCAGCAGGGATAGACAGGGGGCTTACAATGAGCAGTTCTTC	CASRDRQGAYNEQFF
TRBV5-1	-	TRBJ2-7	-	TGCGCCAGCAGCAGAGACTTGGAGCAGTACTTC	CASSRDLEQYF
TRBV20-1	-	TRBJ2-5	-	TGCAGTGCTGGCCTGGAAGAGACCCAGTACTTC	CSAGLEETQYF
TRBV6-5	-	TRBJ1-2	-	TGTGCCAGCAGTTACTCGGCAGGGGTGGGTGGCTACACCTTC	CASSYSAGVGGYTF
TRBV11-2	-	TRBJ1-2	-	TGTGCCAGCAGCCGGACGGGGGGCTATGGCTACACCTTC	CASSRTGGYGYTF
TRBV29-1	-	TRBJ2-7	TRBD1	TGCAGCGTGGGCCCCTCCCGGGACAGAGCTTCCTACGAGCAGTACTTC	CSVGPSRDRASYEQYF
TRBV13	-	TRBJ2-2	TRBD2	TGTGCCAGCAGCAAGGGACTAGATCCCGGGGAGCTGTTTTTT	CASSKGLDPGELFF
TRBV4-3	-	TRBJ1-1	-	TGCGCCAGCAGCCAAGCCGGGGGGAAACACCCCGGAGCTTTCTTT	CASSQAGGKHPGAFF
TRBV27	many	TRBJ2-1	-	TGTGCCAGCAGTCCCCTGTCGAGAGCGGGCGCGCAGTTCTTC	CASSPLSRAGAQFF
TRBV7-2	-	TRBJ1-1	-	TGTGCCAGCAGGCCACATGTGAACACTGAAGCTTTCTTT	CASRPHVNTEAFF
TRBV6-6	-	TRBJ2-7	TRBD2	TGTGCCAGCACCTTCGGACTAGCGGGAGACAACGAGCAGTACTTC	CASTFGLAGDNEQYF
TRBV30	few	TRBJ2-7	-	TGTGCCTGGAGCGGTCTTTCCGAGCAGTACTTC	CAWSGLSEQYF
TRBV9	-	TRBJ2-2	TRBD2	TGTGCCAGCAGCCCCCCCGGCGGGAGGGCACATGCCGGGGAGCTGTTTTTT	CASSPPGGRAHAGELFF
TRBV2	-	TRBJ2-1	-	TGTGCCAGCAGGTGGGGGCTGATATATGAGCAGTTCTTC	CASRWGLIYEQFF
TRBV9	-	TRBJ2-2	TRBD1	TGTGCCAGCAGCGGGGGGACAGGGAGGACCGGGGAGCTGTTTTTT	CASSGGTGRTGELFF
TRBV7-6	-	TRBJ1-4	TRBD1	TGTGCCAGCAGCCTCGGACAGGGTTGGGGTGAAAAACTGTTTTTT	CASSLGQGWGEKLFF
TRBV5-4	once	TRBJ2-3	TRBD1	TGTGCCAGCAGCTTAGGGACAGCGGGCACAGATACGCAGTATTTT	CASSLGTAGTDTQYF
TRBV10-3	-	TRBJ2-2	-	TGTGCCATCAGTGAGTCGACCCCAGGCGCCGGGGAGCTGTTTTTT	CAISESTPGAGELFF
TRBV15	-	TRBJ2-6	-	TGTGCCACCACGGAGGGTCCCTCTGGGGCCAACGTCCTGACTTTC	CATTEGPSGANVLTF
TRBV12-5	many	TRBJ2-1	-	TGTGCTAGTGGTTTGAGCCGCAATGAGCAGTTCTTC	CASGLSRNEQFF
TRBV15	-	TRBJ2-7	TRBD2	TGTGCCACCAGCAGGGGGTTGGCTAGCGGGGGGGACGAGCAGTACTTC	CATSRGLASGGDEQYF
TRBV30	few	TRBJ1-1	-	TGTGCCTGGGGGGGACTCGACGAAGCTTTCTTT	CAWGGLDEAFF
TRBV6-1	-	TRBJ2-7	TRBD1	TGTGCCAGCAGTGATGGTCAGGGGGCGGACGAGCAGTACTTC	CASSDGQGADEQYF
TRBV5-4	-	TRBJ1-2	-	TGTGCCAGCAGCACCTACAGCTATGGCTACACCTTC	CASSTYSYGYTF
TRBV2	once	TRBJ2-5	-	TGTGCCAGCAGGGTTACTAGCTGGGAGACCCAGTACTTC	CASRVTSWETQYF
TRBV13	-	TRBJ2-7	TRBD2	TGTGCCAGCACCTTAGGGGCCCTGGGACAGGCCCTTAGGACTAGCGGAAAAACCTCCTACGAGCAGTACTTC	CASTLGALGQALRTSGKTSYEQYF
TRBV5-4	-	TRBJ1-5	-	TGTGCCAGCAGCCTACAGGGCAATCAGCCCCAGCATTTT	CASSLQGNQPQHF
TRBV4-2	many	TRBJ1-2	-	TGTGCCAGCACTGTTAACTCGGTCGACTATGGCTACACCTTC	CASTVNSVDYGYTF
TRBV6-5	-	TRBJ1-3	-	TGTGCCAGCAGGCAGACAGGAGATTTGGGTAACACCATATATTTT	CASRQTGDLGNTIYF
TRBV5-1	-	TRBJ2-3	-	TGCGCCAGCAGCTTGAGGGAGCTTGGCGCAGATACGCAGTATTTT	CASSLRELGADTQYF
TRBV6-5	-	TRBJ2-7	TRBD2	TGTGCCAGCAGTTCACCGGGACTAGCGGGATCCTACGAGCAGTACTTC	CASSSPGLAGSYEQYF
TRBV27	-	TRBJ2-7	TRBD2	TGTGCCAGCAGTTCGGGACTAGCGGGAGTAGTCTACGAGCAGTACTTC	CASSSGLAGVVYEQYF
TRBV13	-	TRBJ2-1	TRBD2	TGTGCCAGCAGCTTTACGGGGGGCTCCTACAATGAGCAGTTCTTC	CASSFTGGSYNEQFF
TRBV6-1	-	TRBJ2-5	-	TGTGCCAGCAGTGAGCAGGACGGGGCCCAGTACTTC	CASSEQDGAQYF
TRBV9	-	TRBJ2-1	TRBD2	TGTGCCAGCAGCCCTACTAGCGGGAGCAATGAGCAGTTCTTC	CASSPTSGSNEQFF
TRBV6-1	-	TRBJ2-2	TRBD2	TGTGCCAGCAGTGCTTGGCGGGAGGGCCCCGACACCGGGGAGCTGTTTTTT	CASSAWREGPDTGELFF
TRBV5-1	-	TRBJ2-1	TRBD2	TGCGCCAGCAGTCCTACTAGCGGGGGCTCCTACAATGAGCAGTTCTTC	CASSPTSGGSYNEQFF
TRBV27	-	TRBJ2-3	-	TGTGCCAGCAGTTTTAGGGGGTTTGGGGTCACAGATACGCAGTATTTT	CASSFRGFGVTDTQYF
TRBV5-1	-	TRBJ2-1	TRBD2	TGCGCCAGCAGCTCGACTAGCCAGGGTGAGCAGTTCTTC	CASSSTSQGEQFF
TRBV19	once	TRBJ2-5	TRBD1	TGTGCCAGTAGTGGACAGGAGGTTCAAGAGACCCAGTACTTC	CASSGQEVQETQYF
TRBV6-6	few	TRBJ2-3	TRBD2	TGTGCCAGCAGTTACTCGGGCGTAGCGGGAGTGTCTACGCAGTATTTT	CASSYSGVAGVSTQYF
TRBV6-1	-	TRBJ2-7	-	TGTGCCATATCTCCCCGGGCAGGGGAGCACTTC	CAISPRAGEHF
TRBV27	-	TRBJ2-7	-	TGTGCCAGCAGCCCCCAGGGGTACGAGCAGTACTTC	CASSPQGYEQYF
TRBV5-6	-	TRBJ1-5	-	TGTGCCAGCAGCTTGTCGTTGGGAGCGGGGGGGAATCAGCCCCAGCATTTT	CASSLSLGAGGNQPQHF
TRBV9	-	TRBJ1-3	TRBD1	TGTGCCAGCAGGGGACAGTCCTCTGGAAACACCATATATTTT	CASRGQSSGNTIYF
TRBV29-1	-	TRBJ1-3	-	TGCAGCGTTGAGGAGGGGTTCAACACCATATATTTT	CSVEEGFNTIYF